The next 15 T cell receptor beta chains were all read from a single sample in a study of blood T cell repertoires in COVID-19 (dated by TCRdb to the early 2020s). Library generation was performed with the immunoSEQ multiplex PCR assay. TCRdb took this table from immuneACCESS and kept in-frame rearrangements with V and J called. Such tables lack part of the clones; where checked against another copy, unresolved V genes explain under half of the gap, and the rest is unexplained. This sample comprises under 100,000 clones, over 75% of them detected only once. 5% to 6.5% of the sample is held by the ten biggest clonotypes. Material for sequencing was peripheral blood. Receptor source: a middle-aged man with acute or convalescent COVID-19.

The rearrangement joins TRBV4-1 to TRBJ2-1; D not certain. Looked up from germline, CDR1 is MGHRA and CDR2 is YSYEKL. With 2 bases removed from V and 5 bases from J, the gap between germline ends came to 7 bases. This CDR3 is built from 13 residues. CDR3 amino acids: CASSQFLNNEQFF. The CDR3 DNA is TGCGCCAGCAGCCAATTCCTAAACAATGAGCAGTTCTTC.

DNA for the CDR3: TGTGCCAGCAGTCAACGACAGGGCAATCAGCCCCAGCATTTT. This encodes CASSQRQGNQPQHF. The V call is TRBV6-1, the J call TRBJ1-5, with a weak D call TRBD1 (6 bases). V was cut by 5 bases and J by 2 bases, with 10 bases left in between. The V gene's germline CDR1 is MNHNS and CDR2 SASEGT. This CDR3 is 14 amino acids long.

This chain uses TRBV7-2 with TRBJ2-1; TRBD2 agrees at 8 bases. V gave up 5 bases and J gave up 8 bases; unmatched junction bases: 8. Germline CDR1 SGHTA, CDR2 FQGNSA. The CDR3 spans 14 residues. The DNA for the CDR3 is TGTGCCAGCAGCGGACTAGCTCAACCCCATGAGCAGTTCTTC. It yields the protein CASSGLAQPHEQFF.

The V call is TRBV19, the J call TRBJ1-1, with no clear D. The CDR3 extends over 13 amino acids. The V end was cut by 1 base, the J end by 9 bases, with 12 bases between. Germline V gives CDR1 LNHDA, CDR2 SQIVND (reference sequence). The CDR3: CASSIVASGQAFF. CDR3 DNA: TGTGCCAGTAGTATAGTTGCGTCAGGCCAAGCTTTCTTT.

CDR3 nucleotide sequence: TGTGCCAGTAGTATGTATGTCAGGGGAGACTATGGCTACACCTTC. Translation gives CASSMYVRGDYGYTF. J is TRBJ1-2 and V is TRBV19, with D perhaps TRBD1 (6 bases). Trimming cost V 3 bases and J 3 bases, with 14 bases left between them. This CDR3 comprises 15 residues. The germline CDR1 and CDR2 sequences are LNHDA and SQIVND (reference sequence).

The DNA of the CDR3 is TGTGCCAGCAGCCAAAAACTAGCGGGAGGGCCCCGCGGTGAGCAGTTCTTC. Its translation: CASSQKLAGGPRGEQFF. The gene calls are TRBV3-1 (or the pseudogene TRBV3-2) and TRBJ2-1; 13 positions agree with TRBD2. The CDR3 spans 17 residues. Germline V CDR1 and CDR2: LGHDT, YNNKEL (reference sequence). Trimming cost V 2 bases and J 9 bases; bases outside gene matches: 10.

The genes are TRBV24-1 and TRBJ2-7; TRBD2 matches 10 bases. Germline V lookup: CDR1 KGHDR, CDR2 SFDVKD. Unmatched junction bases numbered 15, after V lost 5 bases and J lost 6 bases. The CDR3 contains 17 residues. Written as DNA, the CDR3 is TGTGCCACCAGTGGGGCTACGAGCCTAGCGGGAGAATCCGAGCAGTACTTC. This encodes CATSGATSLAGESEQYF.

J is TRBJ1-1 and V is TRBV11-2, with unresolved D. The CDR3 is 13 residues long. The V and J ends lost 5 bases and 2 bases respectively, with 9 bases between them. CDR1 and CDR2 from the germline V gene are SGHAT and FQNNGV. The CDR3 is CASSVDINTEAFF. For the CDR3, the DNA is TGTGCCAGCAGCGTCGACATCAACACTGAAGCTTTCTTT.

The rearrangement joins TRBV3-1 (or the pseudogene TRBV3-2) to TRBJ2-3; 9 bases match TRBD2. The CDR3 is made up of 16 amino acids. From germline, CDR1 is LGHDT and CDR2 YNNKEL (reference sequence). The J segment lost 2 bases and the V segment lost 6 bases, leaving 9 bases of the junction unmatched. In DNA form, the CDR3 reads TGTGCCAGCAGAAGGACTAGCGACGTGGCCACAGATACGCAGTATTTT. It yields the protein CASRRTSDVATDTQYF.

There are a few counts of this clone. V usage is TRBV5-4 and J usage is TRBJ1-6; TRBD1 is a possible D gene (6 bases). V dropped 5 bases and J dropped 6 bases, with 9 bases sitting between them. Germline CDR1 reads SGHNT; CDR2 reads YYREEE (reference sequence). The CDR3 spans 13 residues. The chain's CDR3 is CASRKDSNSPLHF. The CDR3 DNA reads TGTGCCAGCAGAAAGGACAGTAATTCACCCCTCCACTTT.

The chain employs TRBV19 and TRBJ2-4; 11 nucleotides agree with TRBD2. There are 12 residues in the CDR3. V was pared by 8 bases and J by 15 bases, with 9 bases of the junction left unmatched. CDR1 and CDR2 (germline): LNHDA, SQIVND (reference sequence). This CDR3 is CASGTGTSGSYF. CDR3 DNA sequence: TGTGCCAGTGGCACCGGGACTAGCGGATCGTACTTC.

The chain couples TRBV5-1 to TRBJ2-2, with D maybe TRBD2 (6 bases). Germline V gene sequence: CDR1 SGHRS, CDR2 YFSETQ. This CDR3 is built from 14 residues. Trimming pared 4 bases from V and 4 bases from J, leaving 11 bases between. CDR3 amino acids: CASSGTSLTGELFF. CDR3 sequence (DNA): TGCGCCAGCAGCGGGACTTCCCTCACCGGGGAGCTGTTTTTT.

V gene TRBV15 combines with J gene TRBJ2-1, with D possibly being TRBD2 (5 bases). CDR1 and CDR2 from the germline V gene are LNHNV and YYDKDF (reference sequence). The germline V and J ends were trimmed by 0 bases and 4 bases, with 13 bases remaining between them. The CDR3 is made up of 16 amino acids. CDR3 amino acids: CATSREARGLYNEQFF. The DNA for the CDR3 is TGTGCCACCAGCAGAGAGGCTAGAGGGTTATACAATGAGCAGTTCTTC.

V is TRBV9 and J is TRBJ2-1; unclear D gene. The germline gives CDR1 SGDLS, CDR2 YYNGEE. The CDR3 length is 15 residues. V lost 2 bases and J lost 0, with 9 bases in between. DNA for the CDR3: TGTGCCAGCAGCGTCTACTTAAGCTCCTACAATGAGCAGTTCTTC. As protein: CASSVYLSSYNEQFF.

This chain connects TRBV5-1 to TRBJ2-3; 8 nucleotides agree with TRBD1. V was clipped by 3 bases and J by 2 bases; unmatched bases: 5. The CDR3 runs 15 residues. CDR1 and CDR2 (germline): SGHRS, YFSETQ. The CDR3 region has the DNA TGCGCCAGCAGCTCCGGACAGGGAAACACAGATACGCAGTATTTT. Translated: CASSSGQGNTDTQYF.